The 25 T cell receptor beta chains listed next were all sequenced from one sample in a study of tumor-infiltrating lymphocytes in primary liver carcinoma (dated by TCRdb to about 2017). Without any cell sorting, total RNA and DNA were co-extracted from about 20-30 mg of bulk tissue using the AllPrep DNA/RNA mini kit. Data came from an Illumina HiSeq 2500. A constant-region primer and ProtoScript II reverse transcriptase were used to reverse-transcribe TCRbeta-specific cDNA from 500 ng total RNA. Construction of the TCRbeta libraries relied on three nested rounds of multiplex PCR, following a slightly modified ARM-PCR procedure. Multiplex TRBV1-TRBV30 forward primers and a Cbeta reverse primer were used in the first two PCR rounds, each of which was run for 10 to 11 cycles. The raw public data were reprocessed by TCRdb itself: fastp quality trimming at Q25, MiXCR clonotype calling, in-frame beta chains only. Rows merge per CDR3 protein into single entries with the most common DNA and genes. For this sample there are 20,000 or so distinct CDR3 sequences; approximately 80% appear just once. Roughly 35% of the sample is in the top ten clones.

The sample was liver tumor tissue from sampling region 2. Taken with the paper, the label for cell subset or site translates to: tumor region T2, inferior pole. These receptors were obtained from a woman younger than 45 with primary liver carcinoma and hepatitis B virus infection.

In regard to this clonotype: A junction end diverges from the germline sequence, so it may reflect a read error. The CDR3 DNA reads as TGTGTCATCAGTTTTGTGGGTTTCCGTGGCTACACTTTC. This translates into CVISFVGFRGYTF. The chain couples TRBV6-6 to TRBJ1-2; D gene uncertain. The CDR3 runs 13 residues. CDR1 and CDR2 (germline): MNHNY, SVGAGI (reference sequence).

Concerning this clonotype: It may be a read error: a sequence one base away is much more abundant. This rearrangement joins TRBV7-9 to TRBJ2-7, with 9 bases identical to TRBD2. CDR3 length: 15 residues. The V gene's germline CDR1 is SEHNR and CDR2 FQNEAQ (reference sequence). CDR3 nucleotide sequence: TGTGCCAGCAGCTGGGGACTAGCCGCACCTTACGGGCGGTGCTTC. This gives the protein CASSWGLAAPYGRCF. The variable domain in full, completed from reference TRBV7-9 and TRBJ2-7, reads DTGVSQNPRHKITKRGQNVTFRCDPISEHNRLYWYRQTLGQGPEFLTYFQNEAQLEKSRLLSDRFSAERPKGSFSTLEIQRTEQGDSAMYLCASSWGLAAPYGRCFGPGTRLTVT.

A note on this clonotype: One end of the junction fails to match germline, which may point to a read error. This sequence joins TRBV10-3 and TRBJ2-5; either TRBD1 or TRBD2 may supply D (5 bases each). Looked up from germline, CDR1 is ENHRY and CDR2 is SYGVKD. CDR3 length equals 14 residues. The CDR3 loop is CAISDGVAQETRYF. The CDR3 nucleotides read TGTGCTATCAGTGACGGGGTCGCACAGGAGACCCGGTACTTC.

The J gene is TRBJ2-3, the V gene TRBV12-3 or TRBV12-4; 8 bases align to TRBD2. This CDR3 is built from 13 residues. The CDR3 DNA follows: TGTATCAGCAGGACTACCGGGAGGGCCGCGCAGTATTTT. This sequence encodes CISRTTGRAAQYF.

Concerning this clonotype itself: In this CDR3 the conserved last residue, phenylalanine or tryptophan, is missing, so a read error is likely. It is unclear where the CDR3 begins or ends on the DNA, so no DNA is shown, and the CDR3 is as TCRdb lists it. The rearrangement links TRBV6-6 to TRBJ2-3; TRBD2, as called in the table, went unchecked against the DNA. With termini counted, the CDR3 has 13 amino acids. Germline assignment: CDR1 MNHNY and CDR2 SVGAGI (reference sequence). CDR3 protein: CASRSWEIHRQFL.

A word on this clonotype: At one of its ends the junction is not consistent with the germline gene, which may arise from a read error. The chain employs TRBV5-6 and TRBJ2-2; the D gene is possibly TRBD2 (5 bases). Germline lookup yields CDR1 SGHDT and CDR2 YYEEEE. This CDR3 has 15 residues. The CDR3 region is CASTLASRVTGEMFF. CDR3 coding DNA: TGTGCCAGCACTTTGGCATCCAGAGTCACCGGGGAGATGTTTTTT.

As concerns this clonotype: Relative to the germline gene, one junction end is altered; a read error may explain this. The V gene is TRBV4-3, the J gene TRBJ2-2; D possibly corresponds to TRBD2 (6 bases). CDR3 length: 16 amino acids. Germline V gene data show CDR1 as LGHNA and CDR2 as YSLEER. CDR3 nucleotides: TGCGCCAACAGCCAAGGGGCGGGGACCCTCACCTGGGAGCCGTTTTTT. Its translation: CANSQGAGTLTWEPFF.

About this clonotype: The junction shows a germline mismatch at one end, possibly a read error. The chain joins TRBV4-1 to TRBJ2-5, with a possible D match to TRBD2 (5 bases). This CDR3 contains 14 residues. Germline CDR1 MGHRA, CDR2 YSYEKL. The CDR3 DNA follows: TGCGCTAGCAGTCAAGAAGAGAGGGCCGTGGCCCAGTACTTC. As protein: CASSQEERAVAQYF.

Comment on this clonotype: Mismatch with germline at one junction end may stem from a read error. The V gene is TRBV11-2, the J gene TRBJ2-2; tentatively, D is TRBD1 or TRBD2 (6 bases each). This CDR3 is 18 amino acids long. CDR1 and CDR2 from the germline V gene are SGHAT and FQNNGV. The CDR3 DNA reads as TGTGCCAGCAGCTCACCCCGAGGGGGAGGCCTGAACACCGGGGAGCCGTTTTTT. This sequence encodes CASSSPRGGGLNTGEPFF.

V is TRBV4-2 and J is TRBJ1-6; D is unclear. V lost 6 bases, J lost 9 bases, and 30 bases lay in between. The CDR3 contains 19 residues. The V gene's germline CDR1 is LGHNA and CDR2 YNFKEQ. CDR3: CASRQLTAETYRGSSPLHF. The CDR3 DNA sequence: TGTGCCAGCAGACAACTCACCGCGGAAACCTATCGAGGGAGTTCACCCCTCCACTTT.

Notes on this clonotype: Germline is not matched at one junction end, which may reflect a read error. This sequence joins TRBV11-2 and TRBJ1-4; D unclear. The CDR3 sequence is 12 residues long. Per the germline V gene, CDR1 is SGHAT and CDR2 is FQNNGV. CDR3 in DNA: TGTGCAAGCAGCCCCTGGGTGGGAAAACTATTTTTT. Amino acid sequence: CASSPWVGKLFF.

Of note for this clonotype: In this CDR3 the conserved last residue, phenylalanine or tryptophan, is missing, so a read error is likely. The DNA is left out, because the CDR3 cannot be placed on it with certainty; the CDR3 is given as TCRdb lists it. J is TRBJ1-6 and V is TRBV5-6. The CDR3 is 14 amino acids long, termini counted. Germline CDR1 reads SGHDT; CDR2 reads YYEEEE. The CDR3 here is CASSLVALGSPLHI.

As regards this clonotype: Compared with germline, one end of the junction differs, possibly owing to a read error. V is TRBV6-6 and J is TRBJ2-7, with a tentative D call TRBD2 (6 bases). The CDR3 is 13 amino acids. Germline V CDR1 and CDR2: MNHNY, SVGAGI (reference sequence). CDR3 region: CASTPGGTYEQYF. In nucleotides, the CDR3 is TGTGCAAGCACGCCCGGAGGGACTTACGAGCAGTACTTC.

A remark on this clonotype: Without the conserved terminal phenylalanine or tryptophan, this CDR3 likely stems from a read error. The J gene is TRBJ2-7, the V gene TRBV6-5; 9 bases are a match to TRBD2. This CDR3 has 17 residues. V gave up 6 bases and J gave up 0 bases; unmatched junction bases: 12. CDR1 and CDR2 from the germline V gene are MNHEY and SVGAGI. The CDR3 DNA follows: TGTGCCAGCAGCTTTGCCGGGACTAGCAGGAGCTCCTACGAGCAGTACTCC. Its protein product is CASSFAGTSRSSYEQYS.

As to this clonotype: The missing conserved phenylalanine or tryptophan at the end of this CDR3 makes a read error likely. Because the CDR3's place on the DNA is in doubt, the DNA is left out and the CDR3 is given as listed by TCRdb. V usage is TRBV6-4 and J usage is TRBJ2-5. The CDR3 has 10 residues if both end residues are counted. Germline V gene data show CDR1 as MRHNA and CDR2 as SNTAGT. The CDR3 protein is CASSDPGHSS.

The chain employs TRBV13 and TRBJ2-1; no clear D. This CDR3 spans 15 amino acids. Trimming removed 5 bases from V and 6 bases from J, with 17 bases in between. Germline assignment: CDR1 PRHDT and CDR2 FYEKMQ (reference sequence). The CDR3 reads CASSLERSPSNEQFF. DNA for the CDR3: TGTGCCAGCAGCCTCGAACGGAGCCCCTCCAATGAGCAGTTCTTC.

About this clonotype: An end of the junction differs from the germline gene, which may be a read error. The chain joins TRBV6-5 to TRBJ1-1; D unclear. Germline V gene sequence: CDR1 MNHEY, CDR2 SVGAGI. The CDR3 runs to 11 residues. The CDR3 nucleotides are TGTGCCAGCAATTACGCAAATGTAGATTTCTTT. It translates to CASNYANVDFF.

Comments on this clonotype: The junction shows a germline mismatch at one end, possibly a read error. The chain links TRBV6-1 to TRBJ1-2; the D is unclear. The V gene's germline CDR1 is MNHNS and CDR2 SASEGT. CDR3 size: 18 residues. CDR3 DNA: TGTGGCAGCAGTGAAAGGTTCCTGGTCCTTAGATCTATCTATGGCTACACCTTC. This encodes CGSSERFLVLRSIYGYTF.

In this sample, this clonotype turned up many times. The rearrangement joins TRBV5-5 to TRBJ2-2; 8 bases map to TRBD1. V shed 5 bases and J 4 bases; nucleotides not matched to a gene: 4. CDR3 length: 14 residues. Germline V gives CDR1 SGHKS, CDR2 YYEKEE (reference sequence). Here the CDR3 reads CASRWTGITGELFF. In DNA, the CDR3 is TGTGCCAGCAGATGGACAGGGATCACCGGGGAGCTGTTTTTT.

Points on this clonotype: An end of the junction differs from the germline gene, which may be a read error. V and J are TRBV13 and TRBJ2-1; tentatively, D is TRBD2 (5 bases). The CDR3 spans 15 residues. CDR1 and CDR2 (germline): PRHDT, FYEKMQ (reference sequence). CDR3 sequence reads: CANSFKRSPYNEQFF. For the CDR3, the DNA is TGTGCCAACAGCTTCAAGCGGAGCCCCTACAATGAGCAGTTCTTC. The full variable domain, its missing parts supplied by reference TRBV13 and TRBJ2-1, is AAGVIQSPRHLIKEKRETATLKCYPIPRHDTVYWYQQGPGQDPQFLISFYEKMQSDKGSIPDRFSAQQFSDYHSELNMSSLELGDSALYFCANSFKRSPYNEQFFGPGTRLTVL.

Note on this clonotype: This CDR3 fails to terminate in the conserved phenylalanine or tryptophan, so it likely reflects a read error. The chain combines TRBV11-2 with TRBJ1-1; 8 bases line up with TRBD1. The CDR3 extends over 14 amino acids. Germline CDR1 is SGHAT and CDR2 is FQNNGV. Losses at the gene ends were 6 bases for V and 10 bases for J; bases not matched to a gene: 13. The CDR3 DNA follows: TGTGCCAGCAGATATACAGGGGGGAGGGCTATAGCTTTCATT. Its protein is CASRYTGGRAIAFI.

The chain couples TRBV28 to TRBJ2-3; TRBD2 matches 7 bases. Germline CDR1 reads MDHEN; CDR2 reads SYDVKM. The CDR3 totals 14 residues. Trimming cost V 5 bases and J 14 bases; bases outside gene matches: 16. CDR3 DNA: TGTGCCAGCAGTAAAGCGGGACCACAGGATACTCGGTATTTT. It codes for CASSKAGPQDTRYF.

This clonotype was detected only once. Mismatch with germline at one junction end may stem from a read error. The rearrangement links TRBV10-3 to TRBJ2-1, with D maybe TRBD2 (7 bases). CDR3 length: 17 amino acids. Germline loops: CDR1 ENHRY, CDR2 SYGVKD. The CDR3 sequence: CAVKGDACGRSLDEQLF. The CDR3 DNA sequence: TGTGCCGTCAAGGGGGACGCTTGCGGGAGAAGTCTCGATGAGCAGCTCTTC.

The chain has TRBV6-1 and TRBJ2-7, with 15 bases identical to TRBD2. V shed 10 bases and J 9 bases; nucleotides not matched to a gene: 13. The length of the CDR3 is 15 residues. CDR1 and CDR2 from the germline V gene are MNHNS and SASEGT. The CDR3 nucleotides read TGTGCCAACGGTGGACTAGCGGGAGGGCCCTCGTCGCAGTACTTC. It is translated as CANGGLAGGPSSQYF.

Worth noting for this clonotype: Germline is not matched at one junction end, which may reflect a read error. The chain joins TRBV6-5 to TRBJ2-7, with a weak D call TRBD1 (6 bases). The CDR3 extends over 15 amino acids. Germline CDR1 MNHEY, CDR2 SVGAGI. Here the CDR3 DNA reads TGTGCCAGCAATTACAAGGACAGCAACTCCTGCGAGCAGTACTTC. Translated: CASNYKDSNSCEQYF.